A selection of T cell receptor beta chains follows, all from one sample in a study of molecular identifiers for immune sequencing clone quantification. MiXCR, run by TCRdb on the PCR reads, gives a single entry per CDR3 protein. The sample holds about 60,000 distinct CDR3 sequences; under 20% are singletons and the top ten take more than 1.4%. The sequenced material came from naive CD8+ T cells from blood, with Jurkat cell RNA spiked in. Receptors originate from a human donor in good health. Some libraries in this study had Jurkat cell RNA spiked in. The CDR3 runs from the conserved cysteine through the conserved F or W. A D gene is named only where the DNA matches it firmly. Sizes are listed as once, few or many counts, or a class when the clone is expanded.

j_call,clone_size,v_call,d_call,cdr3_nt,cdr3_aa
TRBJ2-3,many,TRBV7-9,TRBD2,TGTGCCAGCAGCTTATTTCTAGCGGGAGGGCCAGATACGCAGTATTTT,CASSLFLAGGPDTQYF
TRBJ1-2,few,TRBV12-3/TRBV12-4,-,TGTGCCAGCAGTCCGGACAGCGCTATCTATGGCTACACCTTC,CASSPDSAIYGYTF
TRBJ2-7,many,TRBV7-2,-,TGTGCCAGCAGCTTAGTTAACGGGGCCGAGCAGTACTTC,CASSLVNGAEQYF
TRBJ2-1,many,TRBV7-9,TRBD2,TGTGCCAGCAGCCCCCTAGCGGTCCTCTACAATGAGCAGTTCTTC,CASSPLAVLYNEQFF
TRBJ2-7,many,TRBV10-3,-,TGTGCCATCAGTGGCGGTCACGGCGGGTACGAGCAGTACTTC,CAISGGHGGYEQYF
TRBJ2-2,few,TRBV6-5,-,TGTGCCAGCAGTTACTCGTTCGGGACCGGGGAGCTGTTTTTT,CASSYSFGTGELFF
TRBJ2-7,many,TRBV6-6,-,TGTGCCAGCCCAAAGAGGTGTCAGGCCACCTACGAGCAGTACTTC,CASPKRCQATYEQYF
TRBJ1-5,many,TRBV3-1,-,TGTGCCAGCAGCCAAGGTAAACAGGGCGGACAGCCCCAGCATTTT,CASSQGKQGGQPQHF
TRBJ1-6,many,TRBV4-2,-,TGTGCCAGCAGCCAAGATGAGGCAGGTCTGTCCTATAATTCACCCCTCCACTTT,CASSQDEAGLSYNSPLHF
TRBJ2-5,many,TRBV27,TRBD2,TGTGCCAGCAGTTTGCGGGGGTTAAGTGTGGAGACCCAGTACTTC,CASSLRGLSVETQYF
TRBJ2-2,many,TRBV27,-,TGTGCCAGCAGTTTTCGGGAATTCGCCGGGGAGCTGTTTTTT,CASSFREFAGELFF
TRBJ2-7,many,TRBV2,-,TGTGCCAGCAGGTCGAGAGGGGGGGCGAGACCCTACGAGCAGTACTTC,CASRSRGGARPYEQYF
TRBJ2-7,many,TRBV20-1,-,TGCAGTGCTAGAGATTCCCCGGGACACACTGAGGACGAGCAGTACTTC,CSARDSPGHTEDEQYF
TRBJ2-3,many,TRBV14,TRBD2,TGTGCCAGCAGCCAGATACCGGGACTAGCGGGAGATACGCAGTATTTT,CASSQIPGLAGDTQYF
TRBJ2-5,many,TRBV27,-,TGTGCCAGCAGTTTACAAGGGGTTCTCCAAGAGACCCAGTACTTC,CASSLQGVLQETQYF
TRBJ2-3,few,TRBV12-3/TRBV12-4,-,TGTGCCAGCAGTATTGACAGCTATACGCAGTATTTT,CASSIDSYTQYF
TRBJ2-7,few,TRBV5-4,TRBD2,TGTGCCAGCAGCTTGGTGGGGGGGGACGAGCAGTACTTC,CASSLVGGDEQYF
TRBJ2-7,many,TRBV28,-,TGTGCCAGCAGTCCCGGACTGACCTACGAGCAGTACTTC,CASSPGLTYEQYF